The 8 T cell receptor beta chains listed next were all sequenced from one sample in a study of blood T cell repertoires in COVID-19. The assay was immunoSEQ multiplex PCR, and TCRdb's table has in-frame clones only and misses some. The sample lists about 260,000 clones, around nine tenths seen once, with over 7.5% in the top ten. Material for sequencing was peripheral blood. The receptors here all came from a middle-aged man who had recovered from COVID-19.

The genes are TRBV7-2 and TRBJ2-7; D is perhaps TRBD2 (5 bases). This CDR3 is built from 16 residues. The germline CDR1 and CDR2 sequences are SGHTA and FQGNSA. Trimming took off 5 bases at V and 2 bases at J, with 19 bases between the two ends. The CDR3 loop is CASSPELGVGTYEQYF. The CDR3 nucleotides are TGTGCCAGCAGCCCCGAACTCGGGGTCGGAACCTACGAGCAGTACTTC.

Note on this clone: The junction differs from germline at one of its ends, possibly a read error. This chain uses TRBV7-8 with TRBJ2-4; D is possibly TRBD2 (5 bases). Germline V gene lookup returns CDR1 SGHVS and CDR2 FQNEAQ. The CDR3 is 16 residues long. This CDR3 reads CASSLGSGLVKNIQYF. The CDR3, as DNA: TGTGCCAGCAGTTTAGGGAGCGGACTCGTTAAAAACATTCAGTACTTC.

CDR3 loop: CASSRLDRRTDTQYF. CDR3 DNA: TGTGCCAGTAGTCGGCTAGACCGCCGGACAGATACGCAGTATTTT. The chain joins TRBV19 to TRBJ2-3; D remains ambiguous. CDR3 length equals 15 residues. Germline V gene sequence: CDR1 LNHDA, CDR2 SQIVND (reference sequence). Trimming removed 5 bases at V and 3 bases at J, with 15 bases between.

This chain connects TRBV7-2 to TRBJ2-1; possibly TRBD2 for D (5 bases). V was cut by 0 bases and J by 2 bases, with 8 bases left in between. The CDR3 contains 15 residues. Looked up from germline, CDR1 is SGHTA and CDR2 is FQGNSA. CDR3 coding DNA: TGTGCCAGCAGCTTAGCGGGAGCACCCTACAATGAGCAGTTCTTC. This sequence encodes CASSLAGAPYNEQFF.

As to this clone: One end of the junction is discordant with germline, which a read error may explain. The genes are TRBV2 and TRBJ2-3, with D maybe TRBD2 (7 bases). Germline CDR1 and CDR2: SNHLY and FYNNEI. The CDR3 totals 13 residues. CDR3 nucleotides: TGTGCCAGCAGCTCCTCGTGGGGCCGAGGGGGGGTTTTT. It translates to CASSSSWGRGGVF.

The rearrangement uses TRBV7-6 and TRBJ2-5, with 8 bases that match TRBD1. Germline V gene lookup returns CDR1 SGHVS and CDR2 FNYEAQ. CDR3 length: 15 amino acids. J was trimmed by 1 base and V by 1 base; bases with no gene match: 2. CDR3 sequence: CASSLGTGIQETQYF. DNA for the CDR3: TGTGCCAGCAGCTTAGGGACAGGGATCCAAGAGACCCAGTACTTC.

CDR3 sequence: CASSSPARGQTQYF. CDR3 nucleotides: TGTGCCAGCAGCTCCCCGGCGCGGGGGCAAACGCAGTATTTT. This sequence joins TRBV11-2 and TRBJ2-3; D is perhaps TRBD2 (7 bases). Trimming removed 4 bases from V and 9 bases from J, with 17 bases in between. This CDR3 contains 14 residues. CDR1 is SGHAT and CDR2 is FQNNGV in the germline V gene.

The chain joins TRBV18 to TRBJ2-7; 11 bases are a match to TRBD1. This CDR3 comprises 18 residues. Germline CDR1 KGHSH, CDR2 LQKENI. After removal of 5 bases from V and 2 bases from J, the junction contained 14 bases not matched to a gene. CDR3 residues: CASSSGTGGTQFAYEQYF. CDR3 DNA sequence: TGTGCCAGCTCATCCGGGACAGGGGGGACCCAGTTTGCCTACGAGCAGTACTTC.